Listed here is a single T cell receptor (beta chain). Sequence at one end of the junction differs from germline and may be a read error. Germline CDR1 is SGHVS and CDR2 is FQNEAQ. This CDR3 region has 12 residues. The data originate from a study of cytomegalovirus exposure and HLA in healthy donors. A multiplex PCR was run with 60 Vbeta primers and 13 Jbeta primers. The repertoire was sequenced with immunoSEQ multiplex PCR; TCRdb's copy has only in-frame clones and lacks some. The sample shows roughly 160,000 clones, approximately 79% of them seen only once. Material: PBMCs. This sequence was found in a man in his forties in good health and CMV-seronegative. The rearrangement links TRBV7-8 to TRBJ2-4; D is ambiguous. The CDR3 DNA sequence: TGTGCCAGCAGCTTAGAGAGAAACAGTCAGTACTTC. Translated: CASSLERNSQYF.